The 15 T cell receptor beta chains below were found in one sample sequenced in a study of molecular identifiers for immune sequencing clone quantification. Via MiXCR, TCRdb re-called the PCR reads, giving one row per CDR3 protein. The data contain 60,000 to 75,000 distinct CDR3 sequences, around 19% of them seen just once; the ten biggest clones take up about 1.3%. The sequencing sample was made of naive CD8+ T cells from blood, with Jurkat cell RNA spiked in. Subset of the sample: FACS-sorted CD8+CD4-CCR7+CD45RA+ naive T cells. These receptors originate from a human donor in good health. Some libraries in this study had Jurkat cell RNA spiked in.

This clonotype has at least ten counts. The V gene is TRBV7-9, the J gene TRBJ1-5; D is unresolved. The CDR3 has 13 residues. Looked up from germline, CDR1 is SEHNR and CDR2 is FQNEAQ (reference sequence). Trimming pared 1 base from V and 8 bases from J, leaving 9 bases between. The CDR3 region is CASSLEGLEPQHF. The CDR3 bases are TGTGCCAGCAGCTTAGAGGGATTGGAGCCCCAGCATTTT. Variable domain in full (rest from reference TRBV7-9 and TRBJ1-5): DTGVSQNPRHKITKRGQNVTFRCDPISEHNRLYWYRQTLGQGPEFLTYFQNEAQLEKSRLLSDRFSAERPKGSFSTLEIQRTEQGDSAMYLCASSLEGLEPQHFGDGTRLSIL.

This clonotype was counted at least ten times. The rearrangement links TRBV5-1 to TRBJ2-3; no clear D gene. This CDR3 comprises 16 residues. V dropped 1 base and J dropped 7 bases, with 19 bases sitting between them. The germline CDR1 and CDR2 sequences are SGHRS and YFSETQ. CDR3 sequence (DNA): TGCGCCAGCAGCTTGTTTCCGGACGGTAGTATGAATACGCAGTATTTT. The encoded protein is CASSLFPDGSMNTQYF. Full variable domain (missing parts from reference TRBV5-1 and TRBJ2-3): KAGVTQTPRYLIKTRGQQVTLSCSPISGHRSVSWYQQTPGQGLQFLFEYFSETQRNKGNFPGRFSGRQFSNSRSEMNVSTLELGDSALYLCASSLFPDGSMNTQYFGPGTRLTVL.

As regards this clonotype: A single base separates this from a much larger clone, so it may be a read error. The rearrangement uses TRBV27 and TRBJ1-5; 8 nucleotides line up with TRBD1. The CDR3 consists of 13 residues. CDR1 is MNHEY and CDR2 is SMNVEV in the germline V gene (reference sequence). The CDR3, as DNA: TGTGCCCGCAGTCGGACAGGGAATCAGCCCCAGCATTTT. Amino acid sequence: CARSRTGNQPQHF.

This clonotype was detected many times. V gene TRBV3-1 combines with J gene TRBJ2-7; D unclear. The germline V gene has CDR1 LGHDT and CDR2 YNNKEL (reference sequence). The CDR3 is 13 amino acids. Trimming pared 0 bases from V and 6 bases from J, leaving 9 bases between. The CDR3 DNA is TGTGCCAGCAGCCAAGATCTTTATCCCGAGCAGTACTTC. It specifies CASSQDLYPEQYF.

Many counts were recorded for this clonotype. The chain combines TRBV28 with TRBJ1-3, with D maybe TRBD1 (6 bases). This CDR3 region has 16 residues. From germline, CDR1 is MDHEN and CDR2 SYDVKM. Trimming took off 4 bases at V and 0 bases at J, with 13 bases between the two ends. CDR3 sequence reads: CASSWDISGSGNTIYF. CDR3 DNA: TGTGCCAGCAGTTGGGACATTTCCGGCTCTGGAAACACCATATATTTT.

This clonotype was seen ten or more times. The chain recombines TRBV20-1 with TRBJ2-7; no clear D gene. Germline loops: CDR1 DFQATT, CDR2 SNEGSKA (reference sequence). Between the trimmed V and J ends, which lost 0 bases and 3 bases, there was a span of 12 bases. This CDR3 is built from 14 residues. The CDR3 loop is CSARDSRWNYEQYF. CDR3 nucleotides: TGCAGTGCTAGAGATTCGCGCTGGAACTACGAGCAGTACTTC.

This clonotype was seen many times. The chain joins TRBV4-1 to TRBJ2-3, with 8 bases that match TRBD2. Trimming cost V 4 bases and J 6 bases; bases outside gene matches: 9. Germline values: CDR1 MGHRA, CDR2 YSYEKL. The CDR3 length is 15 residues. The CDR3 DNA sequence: TGCGCCAGCAGCCTCCGGGGGGGGGACGGGGATACGCAGTATTTT. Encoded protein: CASSLRGGDGDTQYF.

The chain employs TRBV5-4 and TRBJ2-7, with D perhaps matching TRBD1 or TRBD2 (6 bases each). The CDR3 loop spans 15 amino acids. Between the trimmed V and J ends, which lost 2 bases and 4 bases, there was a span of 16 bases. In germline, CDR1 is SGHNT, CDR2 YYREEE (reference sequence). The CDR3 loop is CASSFMGGLPYEQYF. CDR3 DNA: TGTGCCAGCAGCTTTATGGGGGGCCTCCCATACGAGCAGTACTTC.

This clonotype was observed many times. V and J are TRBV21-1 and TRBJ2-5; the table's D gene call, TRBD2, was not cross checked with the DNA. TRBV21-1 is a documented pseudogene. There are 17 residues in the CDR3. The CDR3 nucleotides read TGTGCCAGCAGCAAAGACCTGTGGGCCTCCCTCCGAGAGACCCAGTACTTC. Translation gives CASSKDLWASLRETQYF.

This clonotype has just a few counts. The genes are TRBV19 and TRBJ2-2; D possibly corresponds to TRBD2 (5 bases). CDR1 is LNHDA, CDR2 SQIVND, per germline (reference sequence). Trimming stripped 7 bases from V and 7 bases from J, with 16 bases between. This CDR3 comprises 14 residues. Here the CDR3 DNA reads TGTGCCAGTACCCCTAGCAGGCTTATCGGGGAGCTGTTTTTT. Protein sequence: CASTPSRLIGELFF.

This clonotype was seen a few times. CDR3 bases: TGCGCCAGCAGTGAGACGAAGACAGGGGATGAGCAGTTCTTC. This sequence encodes CASSETKTGDEQFF. The rearrangement joins TRBV10-2 to TRBJ2-1, with 8 bases that match TRBD1. CDR3 length equals 14 residues. V dropped 2 bases and J dropped 8; count of bases not matched to a gene: 5. The germline CDR1 and CDR2 sequences are WSHSY and SAAADI.

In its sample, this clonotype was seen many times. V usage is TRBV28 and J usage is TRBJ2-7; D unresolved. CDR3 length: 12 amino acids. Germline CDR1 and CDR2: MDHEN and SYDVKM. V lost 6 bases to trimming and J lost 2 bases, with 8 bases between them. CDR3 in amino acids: CASRIGAYEQYF. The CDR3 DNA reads TGTGCCAGCAGGATTGGAGCCTACGAGCAGTACTTC.

The CDR3 nucleotides read TGCAGTGCGAAGCAACCAGCGGGGATAACCAATGAGCAGTTCTTC. Its protein product is CSAKQPAGITNEQFF. The chain uses TRBV20-1 and TRBJ2-1; 7 bases align to TRBD2. The junction had 14 bases not matched to a gene; V was cut back by 6 bases and J by 6 bases. The germline gives CDR1 DFQATT, CDR2 SNEGSKA (reference sequence). The CDR3 sequence is 15 residues long.

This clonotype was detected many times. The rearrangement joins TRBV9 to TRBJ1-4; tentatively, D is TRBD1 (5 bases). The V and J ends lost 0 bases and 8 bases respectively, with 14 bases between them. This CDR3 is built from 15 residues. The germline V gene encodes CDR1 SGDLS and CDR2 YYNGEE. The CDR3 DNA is TGTGCCAGCAGCGTAGATGGGACCCCGAGCGAAAAACTGTTTTTT. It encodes CASSVDGTPSEKLFF.

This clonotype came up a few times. Written as DNA, the CDR3 is TGTGCCAGCAGCAAGGGATCGAACACCGGGGAGCTGTTTTTT. The encoded protein is CASSKGSNTGELFF. The chain uses TRBV11-3 and TRBJ2-2; D is undetermined. The CDR3 is 14 residues long. Germline CDR1 is SGHNT and CDR2 is YENEEA. V lost 5 bases to trimming and J lost 0 bases, with 7 bases between them.